This T cell receptor (beta chain) is drawn from a study of blood T cell repertoires in COVID-19. Study overall: Spain, Italy and the United States supplied samples that represented acute and convalescent COVID-19. T cells, B-cell-depleted T cells, or PBMCs provided the cDNA or gDNA that served as material.

TCRdb keeps only in-frame clones here, not all; method: immunoSEQ multiplex PCR. The sample lists a few hundred thousand clones; approximately 81% were seen once. V was shortened by 7 bases and J by 2 bases, with 9 bases between the two germline ends. Germline V gene data show CDR1 as MNHEY and CDR2 as SVGAGI. The CDR3 contains 13 residues. Sequences were obtained from peripheral blood. V usage is TRBV6-5 and J usage is TRBJ1-5; D is perhaps TRBD1 (5 bases). The receptor was derived from a woman between 18 and 30 years old with acute or convalescent COVID-19. This CDR3 reads CASNLQGNQPQHF. The CDR3 DNA sequence: TGTGCCAGCAACCTACAGGGCAATCAGCCCCAGCATTTT.